This paragraph reports one T cell receptor (beta chain). Its antigen remains unknown. The data were obtained in a study of shared clonotypes between healthy human individuals. Findings and limits, study-wide: It was expected that sequencing depth would affect clonotype sharing among donors. Specimens sampled were limited to blood, with tissue repertoires likely differing. The study drew on few donors, limiting represented genetic and exposure-history diversity.

Trimming removed 4 bases from V and 3 bases from J, with 16 bases in between. CDR3 length: 15 amino acids. Germline CDR1 and CDR2: SGDLS and YYNGEE. Measured with immunoSEQ multiplex PCR; TCRdb has only the in-frame clones, and not every one. Of a few million clones detected, over 85% appear once; the ten largest clones hold around 0.4%. This clonotype originated in a man younger than 35 in good health. Some clones in this sample may be carry-over from other donors' samples. The sequencing input was naive CD4+ T cells from PBMCs. This sample's subset: CD45RA+ positively selected. The chain has TRBV9 and TRBJ1-1; D uncertain. CDR3: CASSPRRVGDTEAFF. In nucleotides, the CDR3 is TGTGCCAGCAGCCCTAGGAGGGTCGGGGACACTGAAGCTTTCTTT.